The next 21 T cell receptor beta chains were all read from a single sample in a study of cytomegalovirus exposure and HLA in healthy donors. It was with 60 Vbeta and 13 Jbeta primers that the PCR ran. Repertoires were generated with immunoSEQ multiplex PCR, while TCRdb's copy carries only in-frame clones and drops some. Of roughly 130,000 clones in the sample, 8.5% were seen once. Sequencing was carried out using PBMCs. These receptors came from a man in his forties in good health and CMV-seronegative.

The chain uses TRBV2 and TRBJ2-3; TRBD2 aligns across 11 bases. The CDR3 totals 14 residues. CDR1 is SNHLY and CDR2 is FYNNEI in the germline V gene. The V segment lost 6 bases and the J segment 1 base; nucleotides outside the gene matches: 0. The CDR3 region is CASRGLAGTDTQYF. The CDR3 nucleotides read TGTGCCAGCAGGGGACTAGCGGGCACAGATACGCAGTATTTT.

The V gene is TRBV6-6, the J gene TRBJ2-3; perhaps TRBD2 as D (5 bases). The CDR3 consists of 14 residues. Trimming left V 2 bases short and J 0 bases short, with 6 bases between. Germline values: CDR1 MNHNY, CDR2 SVGAGI (reference sequence). The CDR3 sequence: CASSYAGSTDTQYF. DNA for the CDR3: TGTGCCAGCAGTTACGCGGGTAGCACAGATACGCAGTATTTT.

The CDR3: CASSLGTYEQYF. CDR3 coding DNA: TGTGCCAGCAGCCTCGGGACTTACGAGCAGTACTTC. The V gene is TRBV6-5, the J gene TRBJ2-7, with D perhaps matching TRBD2 (6 bases). This CDR3 has 12 amino acids. Germline V CDR1 and CDR2: MNHEY, SVGAGI. Trimming took 6 bases from V and 4 from J, leaving 10 bases between them.

This chain connects TRBV5-8 to TRBJ1-5, with D unresolved. Between the trimmed V and J ends, which lost 2 bases and 4 bases, there was a span of 13 bases. CDR3 length equals 15 residues. Germline CDR1 SGHTS, CDR2 YDEGEE. CDR3 DNA sequence: TGTGCCAGCAGCTTAGGTGGTCTAGCGAATCAGCCCCAGCATTTT. This sequence encodes CASSLGGLANQPQHF. The whole variable domain, filled in from reference TRBV5-8 and TRBJ1-5, reads EAGVTQSPTHLIKTRGQQATLRCSPISGHTSVYWYQQALGLGLQFLLWYDEGEERNRGNFPPRFSGRQFPNYSSELNVNALELEDSALYLCASSLGGLANQPQHFGDGTRLSIL.

There are a few counts of this clone. This rearrangement joins TRBV15 to TRBJ2-7; TRBD1 aligns across 11 bases. Germline CDR1 LNHNV, CDR2 YYDKDF (reference sequence). The CDR3 has 15 amino acids. Trimming at V came to 2 bases and at J to 2 bases, leaving 2 bases not matched to a gene. In DNA, the CDR3 is TGTGCCACCAGCAGACCGGGACAGGGGGCCTACGAGCAGTACTTC. Protein product: CATSRPGQGAYEQYF.

This chain's CDR3 is CASSYGRGGTETQYF. The CDR3, as DNA: TGTGCCAGCAGTTACGGGCGGGGGGGCACGGAGACCCAGTACTTC. This chain joins TRBV6-6 and TRBJ2-5, with 9 bases matching TRBD2. The CDR3 is 15 residues long. Germline V CDR1 and CDR2: MNHNY, SVGAGI (reference sequence). J gave up 5 bases and V 2 bases, and 6 bases lay outside the gene matches.

V and J are TRBV2 and TRBJ2-3; D might be TRBD1 (5 bases). Germline CDR1 is SNHLY and CDR2 is FYNNEI. The CDR3 covers 14 residues. V was trimmed by 3 bases and J by 0 bases, leaving 7 bases between them. The CDR3 nucleotides read TGTGCCAGCAGTGACAGGGCGAGCACAGATACGCAGTATTTT. This sequence encodes CASSDRASTDTQYF.

This clone was recorded a few times. The V and J genes are TRBV7-9 and TRBJ2-5, with TRBD2 identical over 7 bases. V was clipped by 6 bases and J by 5 bases; unmatched bases: 6. The V gene's germline CDR1 is SEHNR and CDR2 FQNEAQ (reference sequence). The CDR3 consists of 13 residues. The CDR3 region is CASSSSGAETQYF. CDR3 bases: TGTGCCAGCAGTTCAAGCGGGGCCGAGACCCAGTACTTC.

The J gene is TRBJ2-1, the V gene TRBV29-1; no definite D call. This CDR3 has 14 residues. From germline, CDR1 is SQVTM and CDR2 ANQGSEA. The ends were cut back, 3 bases at V and 5 bases at J, with 14 bases in the middle. The CDR3 is CSVDVPGNHNEQFF. The CDR3 DNA follows: TGCAGCGTTGATGTCCCAGGTAACCACAATGAGCAGTTCTTC.

The chain employs TRBV19 and TRBJ1-5; 7 nucleotides agree with TRBD1. Germline CDR1 reads LNHDA; CDR2 reads SQIVND (reference sequence). The CDR3 totals 17 residues. V gave up 3 bases and J gave up 2 bases; unmatched junction bases: 10. In nucleotides, the CDR3 is TGTGCCAGTAGTATGATTCGACAGGGAGGCGGCAATCAGCCCCAGCATTTT. Translation: CASSMIRQGGGNQPQHF. The whole variable domain, filled in from reference TRBV19 and TRBJ1-5, reads DGGITQSPKYLFRKEGQNVTLSCEQNLNHDAMYWYRQDPGQGLRLIYYSQIVNDFQKGDIAEGYSVSREKKESFPLTVTSAQKNPTAFYLCASSMIRQGGGNQPQHFGDGTRLSIL.

This clone was counted only a few times. The gene calls are TRBV9 and TRBJ1-3, with D perhaps matching TRBD1 (5 bases). The V end was cut by 3 bases, the J end by 5 bases, with 18 bases between. The germline gives CDR1 SGDLS, CDR2 YYNGEE. The CDR3 has 16 amino acids. CDR3 bases: TGTGCCAGCAGCGGCCTGAAGGCAGGGACTAGAAACACCATATATTTT. Residues: CASSGLKAGTRNTIYF.

CDR3 DNA: TGTGCCAGCAGTTTATCTCGGGGGGATCAAGAGACCCAGTACTTC. This translates into CASSLSRGDQETQYF. V gene TRBV27 combines with J gene TRBJ2-5; TRBD2 matches 7 bases. CDR1 MNHEY and CDR2 SMNVEV come from the germline V gene (reference sequence). J lost 2 bases, V lost 0 bases, and 3 bases had no gene match. The CDR3 spans 15 residues.

This clone has just a few counts. The V gene is TRBV7-8, the J gene TRBJ2-6; D is possibly TRBD2 (5 bases). Germline V CDR1 and CDR2: SGHVS, FQNEAQ. Trimming left V 5 bases short and J 4 bases short, with 12 bases between. The CDR3 has 15 residues. CDR3 amino acids: CASSPGNLGANVLTF. The CDR3 nucleotides read TGTGCCAGCAGCCCCGGGAATTTGGGGGCCAACGTCCTGACTTTC. The whole variable domain, remainder taken from reference TRBV7-8 and TRBJ2-6, is GAGVSQSPRYKVAKRGQDVALRCDPISGHVSLFWYQQALGQGPEFLTYFQNEAQLDKSGLPSDRFFAERPEGSVSTLKIQRTQQEDSAVYLCASSPGNLGANVLTFGAGSRLTVL.

The rearrangement uses TRBV30 and TRBJ1-5; 9 bases align to TRBD1. Germline assignment: CDR1 GTSNPN and CDR2 SVGIG (reference sequence). CDR3 length: 15 amino acids. Trimming took 0 bases from V and 7 from J; bases not matched to a gene: 7. The CDR3 loop reads CAWSVGQGRWQPQHF. The DNA for the CDR3 is TGTGCCTGGAGTGTGGGACAGGGAAGGTGGCAGCCCCAGCATTTT.

This clone came up a few times. This chain links TRBV7-9 with TRBJ2-1, with D possibly TRBD1 on 5 matching bases. V shed 7 bases and J shed 10 bases, with 14 bases lying between them. Germline loops: CDR1 SEHNR, CDR2 FQNEAQ (reference sequence). This CDR3 spans 12 amino acids. The DNA of the CDR3 is TGTGCCAGCACCCCCCAGGGCCGGGAGCAGTTCTTC. Translating gives CASTPQGREQFF. Looking up the rest from reference TRBV7-9 and TRBJ2-1 gives the full variable domain: DTGVSQNPRHKITKRGQNVTFRCDPISEHNRLYWYRQTLGQGPEFLTYFQNEAQLEKSRLLSDRFSAERPKGSFSTLEIQRTEQGDSAMYLCASTPQGREQFFGPGTRLTVL.

The J gene is TRBJ1-5, the V gene TRBV2; a possible D gene is TRBD1 (6 bases). Germline V gives CDR1 SNHLY, CDR2 FYNNEI. With 5 bases removed from V and 4 bases from J, the gap between germline ends came to 12 bases. There are 14 residues in the CDR3. Here the CDR3 reads CASSLTQGNQPQHF. The CDR3 DNA is TGTGCCAGCAGTCTAACCCAGGGGAATCAGCCCCAGCATTTT.

This chain uses TRBV18 with TRBJ2-1; TRBD2 might be the D (7 bases). The CDR3 has 16 amino acids. CDR1 and CDR2 (germline): KGHSH, LQKENI. V was pared by 4 bases and J by 4 bases, with 17 bases between. The CDR3 spells CASSLPGGVSYNEQFF. The CDR3 DNA reads as TGTGCCAGCTCACTTCCGGGGGGCGTAAGTTACAATGAGCAGTTCTTC.

This clone has just a few counts. J is TRBJ2-5 and V is TRBV4-2, with 7 nucleotides matching TRBD1. CDR1 LGHNA and CDR2 YNFKEQ come from the germline V gene. CDR3 length: 15 residues. The junction had 3 bases not matched to a gene; V was cut back by 0 bases and J by 2 bases. The CDR3 DNA is TGTGCCAGCAGCCAAGAGAGGGGGCATCAAGAGACCCAGTACTTC. The encoded protein is CASSQERGHQETQYF.

The CDR3 DNA reads TGTGCCAGCTCACCACCGTCAGAAACCTACGAGCAGTACTTC. Amino acid sequence: CASSPPSETYEQYF. The chain combines TRBV18 with TRBJ2-7; no reliable D call. Germline assignment: CDR1 KGHSH and CDR2 LQKENI. This CDR3 is 14 amino acids long. V lost 0 bases, J lost 2 bases, and 8 bases lay in between.

This clone turned up a few times. The rearrangement links TRBV5-6 to TRBJ1-2; 11 nucleotides match TRBD1. J lost 2 bases, V lost 4 bases, and 16 bases had no gene match. CDR3 length equals 19 residues. Looked up from germline, CDR1 is SGHDT and CDR2 is YYEEEE. As DNA, the CDR3 is TGTGCCAGCAGCGGGACAGGGGGGATTATACCCACAACCAACTATGGCTACACCTTC. Translating it yields CASSGTGGIIPTTNYGYTF.

The chain carries TRBV5-5 and TRBJ1-4, with TRBD1 matching over 8 bases. The CDR3 extends over 17 amino acids. Germline CDR1 reads SGHKS; CDR2 reads YYEKEE (reference sequence). J lost 6 bases, V lost 4 bases, and 14 bases had no gene match. For the CDR3, the DNA is TGTGCCAGCAGCGATAGCCAGGGGGCCCTCCAGGATGAAAAACTGTTTTTT. It codes for CASSDSQGALQDEKLFF.